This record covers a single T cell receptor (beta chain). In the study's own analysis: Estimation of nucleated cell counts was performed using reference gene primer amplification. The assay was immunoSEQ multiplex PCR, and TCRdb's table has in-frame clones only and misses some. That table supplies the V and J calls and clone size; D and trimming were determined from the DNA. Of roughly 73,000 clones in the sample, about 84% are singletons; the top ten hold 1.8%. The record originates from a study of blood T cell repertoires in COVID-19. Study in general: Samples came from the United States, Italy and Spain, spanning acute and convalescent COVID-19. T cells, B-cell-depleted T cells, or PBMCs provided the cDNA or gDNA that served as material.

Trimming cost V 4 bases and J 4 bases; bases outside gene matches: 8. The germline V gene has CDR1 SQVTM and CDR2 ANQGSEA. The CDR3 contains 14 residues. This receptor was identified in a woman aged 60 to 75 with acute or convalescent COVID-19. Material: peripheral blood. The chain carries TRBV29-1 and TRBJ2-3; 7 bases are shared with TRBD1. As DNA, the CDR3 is TGCAGCGTTGGAACAGGGACAGTCGCAGATACGCAGTATTTT. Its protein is CSVGTGTVADTQYF.